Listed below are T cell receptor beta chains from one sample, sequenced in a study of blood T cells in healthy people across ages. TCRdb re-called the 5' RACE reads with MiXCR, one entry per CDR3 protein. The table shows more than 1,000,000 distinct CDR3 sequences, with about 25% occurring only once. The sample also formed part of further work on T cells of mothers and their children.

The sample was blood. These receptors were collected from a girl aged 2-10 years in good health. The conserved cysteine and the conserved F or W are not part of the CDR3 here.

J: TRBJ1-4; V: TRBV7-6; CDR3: ASRRDALGAEKLF
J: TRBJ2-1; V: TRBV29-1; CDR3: SARDTHEQF
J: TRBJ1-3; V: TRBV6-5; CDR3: ASSYSGGGGNTIY
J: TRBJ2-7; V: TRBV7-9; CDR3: ASSLEEKTYEQY
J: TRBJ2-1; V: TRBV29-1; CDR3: SSATSGGANEQF
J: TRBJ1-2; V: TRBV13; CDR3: ASSDLL
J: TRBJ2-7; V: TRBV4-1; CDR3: ASSPEELSFEQY
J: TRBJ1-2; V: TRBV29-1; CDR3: SVEGAGRNYGYT
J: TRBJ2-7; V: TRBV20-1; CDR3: SAINRDLRQY
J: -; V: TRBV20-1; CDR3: SASPGSGNEQF
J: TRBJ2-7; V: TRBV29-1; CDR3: SVKKGQDPTYEQY
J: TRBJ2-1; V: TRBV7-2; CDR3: ASSRGQKYNEQF
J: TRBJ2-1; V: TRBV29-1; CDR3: CLSQGIEQF
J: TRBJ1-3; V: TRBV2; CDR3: ASRQQGAGNTIY
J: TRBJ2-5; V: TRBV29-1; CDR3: SVEGVLYQETQY
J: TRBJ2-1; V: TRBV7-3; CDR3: ASSSQAALGTPTQF
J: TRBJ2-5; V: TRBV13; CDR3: ASSAGQGATETQY
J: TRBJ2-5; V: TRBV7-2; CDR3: ASSLVGGVRRPETQY
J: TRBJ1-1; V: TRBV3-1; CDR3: ASSQDGVLGRAEAF
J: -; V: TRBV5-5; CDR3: ASSLAASGHEQY
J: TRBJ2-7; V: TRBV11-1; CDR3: ASRGQGYEQY
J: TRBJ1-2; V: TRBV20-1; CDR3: SARGRNYGYT
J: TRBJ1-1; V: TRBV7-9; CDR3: ASSLGHLNTEAF
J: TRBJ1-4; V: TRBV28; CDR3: ASSRPGTEKLF
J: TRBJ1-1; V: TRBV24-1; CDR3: ATSDPGNTEAF
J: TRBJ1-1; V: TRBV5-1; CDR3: ASSPGLGRTEPF
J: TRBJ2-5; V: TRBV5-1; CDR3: ASSFGTSGVETQY
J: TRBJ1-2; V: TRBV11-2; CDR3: ASSLSGQGKGYGYT
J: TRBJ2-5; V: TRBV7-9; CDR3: ASSRNRGQETQY
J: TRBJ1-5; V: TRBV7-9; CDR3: ASSLAGEPQH
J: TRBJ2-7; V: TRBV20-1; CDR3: SARVAQKTYEQY
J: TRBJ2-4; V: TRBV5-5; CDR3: ASSLGDYDRLAKNIQY
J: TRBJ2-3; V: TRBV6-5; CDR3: ASSPVGRANTQY
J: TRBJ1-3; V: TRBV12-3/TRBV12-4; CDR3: ASSATSLGNTIY
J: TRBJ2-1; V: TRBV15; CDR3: ATRTDIQLDQTYNEQF
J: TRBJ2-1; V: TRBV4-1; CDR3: ASSWAPGWNEQF
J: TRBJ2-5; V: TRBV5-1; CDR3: ASSLAAGPVRETQY
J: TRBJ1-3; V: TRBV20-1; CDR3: SARDGGSRWNTIY
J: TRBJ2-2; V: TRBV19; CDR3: ASGDRRHGELF
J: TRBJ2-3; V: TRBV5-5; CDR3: ASSLFLDDTQY
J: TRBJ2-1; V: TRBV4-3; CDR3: ASSQGPPSKYNEQF
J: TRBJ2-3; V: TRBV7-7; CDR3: ASNRTLSSRDTQY
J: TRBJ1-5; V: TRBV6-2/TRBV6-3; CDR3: ASSYDIGRLPGNQPQH
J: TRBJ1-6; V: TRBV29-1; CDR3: SVMGGSDNSPLH
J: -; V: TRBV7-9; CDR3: ASGTGAPEQF
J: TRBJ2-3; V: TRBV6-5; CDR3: ASSYSGGLADSTDTQY
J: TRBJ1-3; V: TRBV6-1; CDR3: ASSEVVNSGNTIY